These T cell receptor beta chains were read from a single sample in a study of control samples from healthy donors and cancer patients. Clones were sequenced by immunoSEQ multiplex PCR, and TCRdb holds only the in-frame ones, with some missing. This table has more than 50,000 clones, 90% appearing once. Sequencing input: PBMCs. These receptors were obtained from a woman aged 45-65 years with colorectal cancer. Both conserved end residues are part of each CDR3. A D gene is named only where the DNA matches it firmly. Rows give clone size only sometimes, using once, few, many, or a class for an expanded clone.

d_call	v_call	clone_size	j_call	cdr3_aa	cdr3_nt
TRBD1	TRBV10-3	-	TRBJ1-6	CAISPGQGASPLHF	TGTGCCATCAGCCCGGGACAGGGCGCTTCACCCCTCCACTTT
TRBD1	TRBV7-3	-	TRBJ1-1	CASSLKPPVRGPYRNTEAFF	TGTGCCAGCAGCTTAAAACCCCCGGTAAGGGGGCCTTATAGGAACACTGAAGCTTTCTTT
TRBD1	TRBV12-5	-	TRBJ2-7	CASGLGQGFYEQYF	TGTGCTAGTGGTTTGGGACAGGGGTTCTACGAGCAGTACTTC
-	TRBV7-9	once	TRBJ1-1	CASSFPPGLTEAFF	TGTGCCAGCAGCTTTCCCCCTGGTTTAACTGAAGCTTTCTTT
-	TRBV2	-	TRBJ2-2	CASRFLPSSGELFF	TGTGCCAGCAGGTTCCTACCAAGTTCCGGGGAGCTGTTTTTT
-	TRBV11-1	-	TRBJ1-2	CASSLTQAGYGYTF	TGTGCCAGCAGCTTAACTCAAGCGGGGTACGGCTACACCTTC
-	TRBV5-1	-	TRBJ1-3	CASSLGSYSGNTIYF	TGCGCCAGCAGCTTGGGTTCATACTCTGGAAACACCATATATTTT
-	TRBV6-5	once	TRBJ2-1	CASLEEIPYNEQFF	TGTGCCAGCCTGGAAGAGATTCCCTACAATGAGCAGTTCTTC
TRBD1	TRBV19	-	TRBJ1-1	CASTEDRANTEAFF	TGTGCCAGTACCGAGGACAGGGCTAACACTGAAGCTTTCTTT
-	TRBV28	-	TRBJ1-5	CASSLVPVDSLRVGNQPQHF	TGTGCCAGCAGTTTGGTTCCCGTTGACAGTCTACGAGTGGGCAATCAGCCCCAGCATTTT
-	TRBV28	-	TRBJ1-6	CASGSSYNSPLHF	TGTGCCAGTGGTAGCTCCTATAATTCACCCCTCCACTTT
-	TRBV2	-	TRBJ2-7	CASSDNPSYEQYF	TGTGCCAGCAGTGACAATCCCTCCTACGAGCAGTACTTC
-	TRBV6-5	-	TRBJ2-3	CASSYGSAADTQYF	TGTGCCAGCAGTTACGGGTCCGCCGCAGATACGCAGTATTTT
-	TRBV12-3/TRBV12-4	-	TRBJ1-5	CASSDSKNQPQHF	TGTGCCAGCAGCGACAGTAAGAATCAGCCCCAGCATTTT
-	TRBV12-3/TRBV12-4	-	TRBJ1-2	CASSDWDGYTF	TGTGCCAGCAGTGACTGGGATGGCTACACCTTC
-	TRBV5-8	-	TRBJ2-5	CASSLVETQYF	TGTGCCAGCAGCTTGGTAGAGACCCAGTACTTC
-	TRBV7-9	-	TRBJ1-3	CASSLEDRDLYF	TGTGCCAGCAGCTTAGAGGACAGAGACTTATATTTT
-	TRBV5-1	-	TRBJ2-3	CASSVGDVTDTQYF	TGCGCCAGCAGTGTAGGGGATGTCACAGATACGCAGTATTTT
-	TRBV5-1	-	TRBJ2-2	CASSREPPAQHRGTGELFF	TGCGCCAGCAGCCGGGAACCTCCGGCACAGCATCGAGGCACCGGGGAGCTGTTTTTT
-	TRBV5-1	once	TRBJ1-3	CASTPLGGHSGNTIYF	TGCGCCAGCACCCCCCTGGGAGGGCACTCTGGAAACACCATATATTTT
-	TRBV29-1	-	TRBJ2-7	CSVLQREGPTYEQYF	TGCAGCGTGCTACAGAGGGAAGGCCCAACCTACGAGCAGTACTTC
-	TRBV19	-	TRBJ1-2	CASSIQEQTGYTF	TGTGCCAGTAGTATACAGGAACAGACCGGCTACACCTTC
-	TRBV6-2/TRBV6-3	-	TRBJ2-3	CASSYSSEDLTGTQYF	TGTGCCAGCAGTTACTCGTCGGAGGACCTCACGGGGACGCAGTATTTT
-	TRBV27	-	TRBJ1-6	CASSLGQSNSPLHF	TGTGCCAGCAGTTTAGGACAATCTAATTCACCCCTCCACTTT
-	TRBV29-1	-	TRBJ2-7	CSVVGSYEQYF	TGCAGCGTTGTGGGGTCCTACGAGCAGTACTTC
-	TRBV7-6	-	TRBJ2-2	CASSLGTGKNTGELFF	TGTGCCAGCAGCTTAGGTACAGGGAAGAACACCGGGGAGCTGTTTTTT
TRBD2	TRBV5-1	-	TRBJ2-5	CASSFSFSTSGYQETQYF	TGCGCCAGCAGCTTCAGTTTTTCGACTAGCGGTTACCAAGAGACCCAGTACTTC
-	TRBV5-1	-	TRBJ2-2	CASKASGLNTGELFF	TGCGCCAGCAAGGCGTCTGGCCTGAACACCGGGGAGCTGTTTTTT
-	TRBV28	-	TRBJ1-2	CASSLWTASGYTF	TGTGCCAGCAGTTTATGGACGGCCTCTGGCTACACCTTC
-	TRBV18	-	TRBJ2-4	CASSPAKTTLAKNIQYF	TGTGCCAGCTCACCGGCGAAGACAACCTTAGCCAAAAACATTCAGTACTTC
-	TRBV30	-	TRBJ1-2	CAWSVNGYTF	TGTGCCTGGAGTGTAAATGGCTACACCTTC
-	TRBV19	once	TRBJ2-3	CASSILGTQYF	TGTGCCAGTAGTATCCTAGGTACGCAGTATTTT
TRBD1	TRBV19	-	TRBJ2-7	CASSSSGQGAYEQYF	TGTGCCAGTAGTTCCTCGGGACAGGGGGCCTACGAGCAGTACTTC
TRBD1	TRBV19	-	TRBJ1-5	CAPSWEGAQGNQPQHF	TGTGCCCCGAGCTGGGAGGGGGCGCAGGGCAATCAGCCCCAGCATTTT
-	TRBV6-5	-	TRBJ1-1	CASPEQLTEAFF	TGTGCCAGCCCGGAGCAACTCACTGAAGCTTTCTTT
-	TRBV6-2/TRBV6-3	-	TRBJ1-5	CASSYRQYQPQHF	TGTGCCAGCAGTTACCGACAATATCAGCCCCAGCATTTT
TRBD1	TRBV27	-	TRBJ2-2	CASSPRGTGITSGELFF	TGTGCCAGCAGTCCGCGCGGGACAGGGATTACATCGGGGGAGCTGTTTTTT
-	TRBV12-3/TRBV12-4	-	TRBJ2-5	CASSLKETQYF	TGTGCCAGCAGCTTAAAGGAGACCCAGTACTTC
-	TRBV7-8	-	TRBJ1-4	CASSPPSFRGTNEKLFF	TGTGCCAGCAGCCCTCCGAGTTTTCGGGGAACTAATGAAAAACTGTTTTTT
-	TRBV12-3/TRBV12-4	-	TRBJ2-7	CASSFYSSYEQYF	TGTGCCAGCAGTTTCTACAGCTCCTACGAGCAGTACTTC
-	TRBV28	-	TRBJ1-2	CASSLWTAYGYTF	TGTGCCAGCAGTTTATGGACAGCCTATGGCTACACCTTC
TRBD1	TRBV15	-	TRBJ1-4	CATSGHRGPTNEKLFF	TGTGCCACCAGCGGCCACAGGGGGCCAACTAATGAAAAACTGTTTTTT
-	TRBV12-3/TRBV12-4	-	TRBJ1-5	CASSFNNNQPQHF	TGTGCCAGCAGTTTCAATAACAATCAGCCCCAGCATTTT
-	TRBV6-6	-	TRBJ1-2	CASGENYGYTF	TGTGCCAGCGGGGAAAACTATGGCTACACCTTC
TRBD1	TRBV10-1	-	TRBJ2-7	CASSEGTGVLNEQYF	TGCGCCAGCAGTGAGGGGACAGGGGTCCTGAACGAGCAGTACTTC
-	TRBV5-1	-	TRBJ1-1	CASHRGTANTEAFF	TGCGCCAGCCACCGTGGGACGGCGAACACTGAAGCTTTCTTT
-	TRBV5-6	-	TRBJ2-2	CATQGQNTGELFF	TGTGCCACCCAGGGACAGAACACCGGGGAGCTGTTTTTT
TRBD2	TRBV6-5	-	TRBJ2-3	CASSSSGASTDTQYF	TGTGCCAGCAGCTCTAGCGGGGCAAGCACAGATACGCAGTATTTT
-	TRBV5-1	-	TRBJ2-5	CASSLLGGEETQYF	TGCGCCAGCAGCTTGTTGGGCGGGGAAGAGACCCAGTACTTC
-	TRBV3-1/TRBV3-2	-	TRBJ1-4	CASSQWINGDEEKLFF	TGTGCCAGCAGCCAATGGATCAACGGTGATGAAGAAAAACTGTTTTTT
-	TRBV28	-	TRBJ1-2	CASSSSSRENYGYTF	TGTGCCAGCAGTTCCTCTTCCAGGGAGAACTATGGCTACACCTTC
-	TRBV9	once	TRBJ1-3	CASSVAQMGGNTIYF	TGTGCCAGCAGCGTAGCACAAATGGGTGGAAACACCATATATTTT
-	TRBV28	-	TRBJ1-2	CASSLQPQGGYTF	TGTGCCAGCAGTCTCCAACCACAGGGAGGCTACACCTTC
TRBD2	TRBV30	-	TRBJ2-1	CAWTEGQGGDEQFF	TGTGCCTGGACCGAGGGTCAGGGAGGGGATGAGCAGTTCTTC
-	TRBV12-3/TRBV12-4	-	TRBJ2-2	CASRGSPGGELFF	TGTGCCAGCAGGGGGAGCCCCGGGGGGGAGCTGTTTTTT